The 30 T cell receptor beta chains in this list originate from one sample, sequenced in a study of blood T cell repertoires in COVID-19. Clones were read by immunoSEQ multiplex PCR, and TCRdb kept only the in-frame ones, dropping some. The table lists about 250,000 clones, roughly 89% of them singletons. Sequencing was performed on peripheral blood. The receptors here all came from a woman in her 30s with active or convalescent COVID-19.

The table lists this clone with a few counts. The chain recombines TRBV29-1 with TRBJ2-7, with TRBD1 identical over 9 bases. This CDR3 is 11 amino acids long. J was trimmed by 5 bases and V by 4 bases; bases with no gene match: 0. The germline V gene encodes CDR1 SQVTM and CDR2 ANQGSEA. The CDR3 DNA sequence: TGCAGCGTTGGGGACAGGGACGAGCAGTACTTC. It codes for CSVGDRDEQYF.

This clone was found a few times. The CDR3 sequence is CASSLGGQGINYGYTF. CDR3 bases: TGTGCCAGCAGCTTGGGGGGCCAGGGGATTAACTATGGCTACACCTTC. The chain recombines TRBV5-5 with TRBJ1-2, with D possibly matching TRBD1 (6 bases). The CDR3 is 16 amino acids. V was shortened by 0 bases and J by 1 base, with 13 bases between the two germline ends. In germline, CDR1 is SGHKS, CDR2 YYEKEE (reference sequence).

This chain uses TRBV24-1 with TRBJ1-5, with TRBD1 as a possible D gene (6 bases). Looked up from germline, CDR1 is KGHDR and CDR2 is SFDVKD. V lost 5 bases and J 3 bases, leaving 16 bases between the germline ends. The CDR3 is 16 amino acids. The CDR3 here is CATSARGTGNNQPQHF. CDR3 in DNA: TGTGCCACCAGTGCCCGGGGAACAGGGAACAATCAGCCCCAGCATTTT.

The chain uses TRBV9 and TRBJ2-7, with TRBD2 identical over 11 bases. V shed 2 bases and J 0 bases; nucleotides not matched to a gene: 10. CDR3 length: 18 residues. Germline CDR1 reads SGDLS; CDR2 reads YYNGEE. CDR3: CASSVVTSSGGVSYEQYF. In DNA, the CDR3 is TGTGCCAGCAGCGTGGTAACCAGTAGCGGGGGGGTCTCCTACGAGCAGTACTTC.

The V call is TRBV14, the J call TRBJ1-2; D ambiguous. The CDR3 sequence is 14 residues long. V shed 0 bases and J shed 5 bases, with 10 bases lying between them. Germline-derived CDR1 and CDR2 are SGHDN and FVKESK. For the CDR3, the DNA is TGTGCCAGCAGCCAAGAGATCAGTTCATATGGCTACACCTTC. It specifies CASSQEISSYGYTF.

The chain has TRBV28 and TRBJ2-2; a weak D match, TRBD1 (6 bases). Germline V gene data show CDR1 as MDHEN and CDR2 as SYDVKM. The length of the CDR3 is 14 residues. The CDR3 DNA follows: TGTGCAACCGGAGGACAGAGATACACCGGGGAGCTGTTTTTT. Protein sequence: CATGGQRYTGELFF. The whole variable domain, filled in from reference TRBV28 and TRBJ2-2, reads DVKVTQSSRYLVKRTGEKVFLECVQDMDHENMFWYRQDPGLGLRLIYFSYDVKMKEKGDIPEGYSVSREKKERFSLILESASTNQTSMYLCATGGQRYTGELFFGEGSRLTVL.

This clone was recorded only once. J is TRBJ2-2 and V is TRBV2; 7 bases are shared with TRBD1. This CDR3 is 12 amino acids long. CDR1 SNHLY and CDR2 FYNNEI come from the germline V gene. V was pared by 9 bases and J by 7 bases, with 5 bases of the junction left unmatched. In nucleotides, the CDR3 is TGTGCCAGTTACAGGGGCTTCGGGGAGCTGTTTTTT. Translation gives CASYRGFGELFF.

This clone was recorded once. The chain is built from TRBV5-1 and TRBJ1-2; no clear D. Trimming left V 0 bases short and J 0 bases short, with 9 bases between. This CDR3 has 15 amino acids. Germline V CDR1 and CDR2: SGHRS, YFSETQ. The CDR3 sequence is CASSLVGSTNYGYTF. CDR3 in DNA: TGCGCCAGCAGCTTGGTTGGCAGTACTAACTATGGCTACACCTTC.

The gene calls are TRBV19 and TRBJ2-1; D is unclear. Trimming pared 3 bases from V and 3 bases from J, leaving 6 bases between. The CDR3 loop spans 13 amino acids. The germline V gene encodes CDR1 LNHDA and CDR2 SQIVND (reference sequence). CDR3 region: CASSMGNYNEQFF. CDR3 sequence (DNA): TGTGCCAGTAGTATGGGCAACTACAATGAGCAGTTCTTC. The full variable domain, rest sourced from reference TRBV19 and TRBJ2-1, is DGGITQSPKYLFRKEGQNVTLSCEQNLNHDAMYWYRQDPGQGLRLIYYSQIVNDFQKGDIAEGYSVSREKKESFPLTVTSAQKNPTAFYLCASSMGNYNEQFFGPGTRLTVL.

The chain links TRBV7-6 to TRBJ2-1, with D possibly matching TRBD2 (5 bases). The germline V gene encodes CDR1 SGHVS and CDR2 FNYEAQ. The CDR3 totals 17 residues. Trimming pared 2 bases from V and 0 bases from J, leaving 14 bases between. The CDR3 DNA reads TGTGCCAGCAGCTTAAACGCCCAGCGGTACTCCTACAATGAGCAGTTCTTC. Translated: CASSLNAQRYSYNEQFF.

The chain recombines TRBV5-6 with TRBJ2-7, with 8 bases matching TRBD1. The CDR3 is 12 residues long. J lost 6 bases, V lost 4 bases, and 3 bases had no gene match. Germline V gene lookup returns CDR1 SGHDT and CDR2 YYEEEE. The CDR3 loop reads CASSLTGGEQYF. The CDR3 DNA reads TGTGCCAGCAGCCTTACAGGGGGCGAGCAGTACTTC.

J is TRBJ2-3 and V is TRBV28; 7 bases agree with TRBD2. Germline CDR1 is MDHEN and CDR2 is SYDVKM. The J segment lost 0 bases and the V segment lost 7 bases, leaving 10 bases of the junction unmatched. This CDR3 spans 16 amino acids. CDR3 nucleotide sequence: TGTGCCAGCACCCCCCCCCGGGGGGTTAGCACAGATACGCAGTATTTT. Its protein product is CASTPPRGVSTDTQYF.

Written as DNA, the CDR3 is TGTGCCAGCAGCCCGGGACAGGGGTACGGGACCCAGTACTTC. It is translated as CASSPGQGYGTQYF. The rearrangement links TRBV7-9 to TRBJ2-5; 10 bases map to TRBD1. V lost 5 bases and J lost 7; bases outside the gene matches: 7. The length of the CDR3 is 14 residues. CDR1 is SEHNR and CDR2 is FQNEAQ in the germline V gene (reference sequence).

The chain combines TRBV11-3 with TRBJ2-1, with TRBD1 identical over 7 bases. The CDR3 is 16 amino acids. V shed 0 bases, J shed 4 bases, and the junction held 6 bases outside the gene matches. Germline values: CDR1 SGHNT, CDR2 YENEEA. CDR3: CASSLDGWTGYNEQFF. Here the CDR3 DNA reads TGTGCCAGCAGCTTAGATGGGTGGACAGGTTACAATGAGCAGTTCTTC.

The chain is built from TRBV28 and TRBJ1-5; possibly TRBD1 for D (6 bases). Per germline, CDR1 MDHEN and CDR2 SYDVKM. CDR3 size: 15 residues. Trimming pared 5 bases from V and 4 bases from J, leaving 15 bases between. The CDR3 here is CASSERTALNQPQHF. CDR3 in DNA: TGTGCCAGCAGTGAGAGGACAGCACTAAATCAGCCCCAGCATTTT.

J is TRBJ1-5 and V is TRBV7-2; no clear D. Trimming stripped 2 bases from V and 7 bases from J, with 9 bases between. This CDR3 contains 13 residues. Germline-derived CDR1 and CDR2 are SGHTA and FQGNSA. This CDR3 is CASSLISGQPQHF. CDR3 coding DNA: TGTGCCAGCAGCTTAATATCGGGGCAGCCCCAGCATTTT.

This chain connects TRBV20-1 to TRBJ1-5; 7 nucleotides match TRBD1. With V trimmed by 3 bases and J by 4 bases, 6 bases remained unmatched. Germline V gives CDR1 DFQATT, CDR2 SNEGSKA (reference sequence). The CDR3 is made up of 14 amino acids. The CDR3 nucleotides are TGCAGTGCTAGTCCTGTGGACAGGAATCAGCCCCAGCATTTT. This encodes CSASPVDRNQPQHF.

V and J are TRBV12-2 and TRBJ1-4; the table's TRBD1 call for D was not verified on the DNA. TRBV12-2 has pseudogene status. The CDR3 length is 16 residues. The CDR3 reads CASRLGTGETNEKLFF. The CDR3 coding sequence is TGTGCAAGTCGCTTAGGGACAGGGGAGACTAATGAAAAACTGTTTTTT.

The J gene is TRBJ1-5, the V gene TRBV6-5; 10 bases are shared with TRBD1. This CDR3 has 14 residues. Germline CDR1 reads MNHEY; CDR2 reads SVGAGI. V shed 9 bases, J shed 6 bases, and the junction held 8 bases outside the gene matches. CDR3 sequence reads: CASSPTGGSQPQHF. The CDR3 DNA reads as TGTGCCAGTTCCCCGACAGGGGGCAGTCAGCCCCAGCATTTT.

The chain uses TRBV11-2 and TRBJ1-1; D unclear. V was cut by 1 base and J by 0 bases, with 9 bases left in between. Germline-derived CDR1 and CDR2 are SGHAT and FQNNGV. This CDR3 is built from 15 residues. DNA of the CDR3: TGTGCCAGCAGCTTAGGTGAGGCCCTGAACACTGAAGCTTTCTTT. Translated: CASSLGEALNTEAFF.

The chain couples TRBV6-2 or TRBV6-3 to TRBJ2-3; 8 positions match TRBD2. This CDR3 region has 17 residues. In germline, CDR1 is MNHEY, CDR2 SVGEGT. The V segment lost 0 bases and the J segment 1 base; nucleotides outside the gene matches: 6. In DNA form, the CDR3 reads TGTGCCAGCAGTTACTCGCCAGCGGGGGACCGCACAGATACGCAGTATTTT. Its translation is CASSYSPAGDRTDTQYF.

This rearrangement joins TRBV9 to TRBJ2-2; 13 nucleotides align to TRBD2. The CDR3 consists of 17 residues. The trim removed 4 bases at V and 1 base at J, leaving 4 bases unmatched. Germline lookup yields CDR1 SGDLS and CDR2 YYNGEE. CDR3 amino acids: CASSTGLAGVNTGELFF. The DNA for the CDR3 is TGTGCCAGCAGCACCGGACTAGCGGGGGTGAACACCGGGGAGCTGTTTTTT.

The chain recombines TRBV23-1 with TRBJ2-5; 12 positions match TRBD1. TRBV23-1 is classed as an ORF, of uncertain function. The junction had 4 bases not matched to a gene; V was cut back by 0 bases and J by 5 bases. The CDR3 sequence is 16 residues long. CDR3 in DNA: TGCGCCAGCAGTCAATCTGGGACAGGGGGCAAGGAGACCCAGTACTTC. Translating it yields CASSQSGTGGKETQYF.

CDR3 loop: CASSLRQGMSNQPQHF. The DNA of the CDR3 is TGTGCCAGCAGCCTACGACAGGGAATGAGCAATCAGCCCCAGCATTTT. This chain uses TRBV7-2 with TRBJ1-5; 7 nucleotides align to TRBD1. After removal of 5 bases from V and 1 base from J, the junction contained 8 bases not matched to a gene. The germline V gene has CDR1 SGHTA and CDR2 FQGNSA. The CDR3 covers 16 residues.

The chain carries TRBV19 and TRBJ2-2; D ambiguous. Germline V gene lookup returns CDR1 LNHDA and CDR2 SQIVND (reference sequence). The CDR3 is 17 residues long. Trimming took off 0 bases at V and 0 bases at J, with 11 bases between the two ends. The CDR3 nucleotides read TGTGCCAGTAGTATAGAAGCGCGACTGACGAACACCGGGGAGCTGTTTTTT. As protein: CASSIEARLTNTGELFF.

The chain employs TRBV5-1 and TRBJ2-2, with 8 positions matching TRBD2. V shed 0 bases and J 9 bases; nucleotides not matched to a gene: 4. The CDR3 length is 14 residues. Per the germline V gene, CDR1 is SGHRS and CDR2 is YFSETQ. The CDR3 DNA reads as TGCGCCAGCAGCTTGGGAAGCGGGGGCAGGGAGCTGTTTTTT. Amino acids: CASSLGSGGRELFF.

J is TRBJ1-5 and V is TRBV19, with 12 bases aligning to TRBD1. Trimming took 0 bases from V and 6 from J; bases not matched to a gene: 9. The germline gives CDR1 LNHDA, CDR2 SQIVND (reference sequence). The CDR3 has 18 amino acids. The CDR3 protein is CASSIDTPGQGAGQPQHF. Here the CDR3 DNA reads TGTGCCAGTAGTATAGATACCCCGGGACAGGGGGCGGGTCAGCCCCAGCATTTT. Using reference TRBV19 and TRBJ1-5 for the parts outside the CDR3, the full variable domain is DGGITQSPKYLFRKEGQNVTLSCEQNLNHDAMYWYRQDPGQGLRLIYYSQIVNDFQKGDIAEGYSVSREKKESFPLTVTSAQKNPTAFYLCASSIDTPGQGAGQPQHFGDGTRLSIL.

The V and J genes are TRBV18 and TRBJ1-3; TRBD1 is a possible D gene (5 bases). The CDR3 extends over 15 amino acids. V lost 3 bases to trimming and J lost 3 bases, with 12 bases between them. Germline V gene sequence: CDR1 KGHSH, CDR2 LQKENI. This CDR3 is CASSPPGDDGNTIYF. DNA of the CDR3: TGTGCCAGCTCACCGCCGGGGGATGATGGAAACACCATATATTTT.

CDR3 DNA sequence: TGTGCCAGCCATCGACAGGGGACTCTCTCTGGGGCCAACGTCCTGACTTTC. Protein sequence: CASHRQGTLSGANVLTF. The chain has TRBV3-1 (or the pseudogene TRBV3-2) and TRBJ2-6; 8 bases are shared with TRBD1. The CDR3 is 17 amino acids. The germline gives CDR1 LGHDT, CDR2 YNNKEL (reference sequence). The V gene end was trimmed by 8 bases and the J gene end by 0 bases; junction bases not matched to a gene: 9.

The chain recombines TRBV6-5 with TRBJ1-3; D ambiguous. The CDR3 runs 16 residues. Germline V CDR1 and CDR2: MNHEY, SVGAGI. V shed 3 bases and J shed 0 bases, with 12 bases lying between them. CDR3 region: CASSYTEESSGNTIYF. The CDR3 DNA reads TGTGCCAGCAGTTATACAGAAGAGAGCTCTGGAAACACCATATATTTT.